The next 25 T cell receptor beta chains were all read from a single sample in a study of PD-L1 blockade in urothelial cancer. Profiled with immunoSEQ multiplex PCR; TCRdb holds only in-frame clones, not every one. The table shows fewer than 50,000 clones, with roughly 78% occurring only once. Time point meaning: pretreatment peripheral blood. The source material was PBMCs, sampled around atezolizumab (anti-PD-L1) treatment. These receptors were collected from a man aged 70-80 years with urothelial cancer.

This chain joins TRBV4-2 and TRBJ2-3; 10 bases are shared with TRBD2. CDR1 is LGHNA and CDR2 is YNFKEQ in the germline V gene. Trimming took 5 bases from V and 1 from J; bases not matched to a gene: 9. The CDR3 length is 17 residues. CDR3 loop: CASSVNLAGEGTDTQYF. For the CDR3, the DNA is TGTGCCAGCAGCGTCAACCTAGCGGGGGAGGGCACAGATACGCAGTATTTT.

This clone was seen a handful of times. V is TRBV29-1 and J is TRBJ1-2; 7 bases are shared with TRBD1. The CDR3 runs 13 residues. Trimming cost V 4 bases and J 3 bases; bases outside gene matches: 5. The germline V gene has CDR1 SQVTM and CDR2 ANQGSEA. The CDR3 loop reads CSVGTGYDYGYTF. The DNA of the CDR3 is TGCAGCGTTGGGACAGGTTATGACTATGGCTACACCTTC.

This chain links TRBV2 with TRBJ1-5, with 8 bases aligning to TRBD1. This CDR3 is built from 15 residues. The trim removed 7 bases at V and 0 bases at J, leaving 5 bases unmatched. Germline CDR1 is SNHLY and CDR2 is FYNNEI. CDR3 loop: CASTTGGDSNQPQHF. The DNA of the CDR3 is TGTGCCAGCACTACAGGGGGTGATAGCAATCAGCCCCAGCATTTT.

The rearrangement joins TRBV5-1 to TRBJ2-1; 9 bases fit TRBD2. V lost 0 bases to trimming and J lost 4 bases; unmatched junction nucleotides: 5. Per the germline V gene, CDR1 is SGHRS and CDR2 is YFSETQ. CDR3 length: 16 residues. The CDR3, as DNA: TGCGCCAGCAGCTTGGGTAGCGGGAGCTCGTACAATGAGCAGTTCTTC. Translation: CASSLGSGSSYNEQFF.

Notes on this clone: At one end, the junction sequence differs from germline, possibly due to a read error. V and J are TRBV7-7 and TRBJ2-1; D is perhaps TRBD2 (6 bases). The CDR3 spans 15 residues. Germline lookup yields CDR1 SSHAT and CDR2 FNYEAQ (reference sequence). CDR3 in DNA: TGTGCTAGCAGCTTAGCGGTGCTTGGAGAGAATGAGCAGTTCTTC. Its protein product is CASSLAVLGENEQFF.

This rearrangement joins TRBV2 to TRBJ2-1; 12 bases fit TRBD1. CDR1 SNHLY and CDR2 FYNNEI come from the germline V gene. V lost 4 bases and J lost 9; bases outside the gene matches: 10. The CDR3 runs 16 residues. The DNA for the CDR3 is TGTGCCAGCAGTGTAGGGATCGGGACAGGGGGCATTGAGCAGTTCTTC. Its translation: CASSVGIGTGGIEQFF.

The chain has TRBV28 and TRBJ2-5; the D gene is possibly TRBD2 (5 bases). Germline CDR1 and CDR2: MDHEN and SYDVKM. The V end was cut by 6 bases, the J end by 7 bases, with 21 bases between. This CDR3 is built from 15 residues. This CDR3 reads CASSPQRNPGRTQYF. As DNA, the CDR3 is TGTGCCAGCAGCCCCCAGCGGAACCCGGGCCGGACCCAGTACTTC.

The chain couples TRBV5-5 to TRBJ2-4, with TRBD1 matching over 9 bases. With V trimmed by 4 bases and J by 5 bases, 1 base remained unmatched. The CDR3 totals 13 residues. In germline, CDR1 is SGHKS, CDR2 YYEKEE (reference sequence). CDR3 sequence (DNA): TGTGCCAGCAGCAACAGGGGGCAAAACATTCAGTACTTC. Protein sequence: CASSNRGQNIQYF.

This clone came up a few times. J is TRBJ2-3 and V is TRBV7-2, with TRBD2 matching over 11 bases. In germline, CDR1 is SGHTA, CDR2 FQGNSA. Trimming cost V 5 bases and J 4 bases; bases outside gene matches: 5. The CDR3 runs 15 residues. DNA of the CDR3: TGTGCCAGCAGCCAACTAGCGGGGGCCCCAGATACGCAGTATTTT. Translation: CASSQLAGAPDTQYF.

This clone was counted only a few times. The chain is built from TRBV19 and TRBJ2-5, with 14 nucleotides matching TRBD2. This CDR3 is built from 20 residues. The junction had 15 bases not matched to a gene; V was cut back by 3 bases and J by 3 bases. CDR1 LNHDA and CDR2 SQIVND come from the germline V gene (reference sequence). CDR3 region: CASSIHPGLAGAGREETQYF. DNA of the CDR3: TGTGCCAGTAGTATTCACCCGGGACTAGCGGGAGCGGGCCGGGAAGAGACCCAGTACTTC.

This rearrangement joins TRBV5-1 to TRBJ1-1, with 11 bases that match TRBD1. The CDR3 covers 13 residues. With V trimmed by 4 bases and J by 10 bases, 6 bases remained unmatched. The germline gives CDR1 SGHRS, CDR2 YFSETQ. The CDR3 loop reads CASSPGQGAPAFF. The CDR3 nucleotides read TGCGCCAGCAGCCCTGGACAGGGGGCACCAGCTTTCTTT.

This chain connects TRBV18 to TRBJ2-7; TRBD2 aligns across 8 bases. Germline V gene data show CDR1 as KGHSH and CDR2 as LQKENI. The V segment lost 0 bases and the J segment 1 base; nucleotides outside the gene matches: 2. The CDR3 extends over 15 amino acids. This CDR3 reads CASSPPSSGSYEQYF. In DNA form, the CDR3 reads TGTGCCAGCTCACCACCGTCTAGCGGGTCCTACGAGCAGTACTTC.

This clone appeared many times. This CDR3 is CASSSRKGALTYEQYF. The CDR3 DNA sequence: TGTGCCAGCAGTTCCCGAAAGGGGGCTCTAACCTACGAGCAGTACTTC. The J gene is TRBJ2-7, the V gene TRBV28; 7 bases are a match to TRBD1. The CDR3 covers 16 residues. Germline loops: CDR1 MDHEN, CDR2 SYDVKM. V shed 4 bases, J shed 2 bases, and the junction held 11 bases outside the gene matches.

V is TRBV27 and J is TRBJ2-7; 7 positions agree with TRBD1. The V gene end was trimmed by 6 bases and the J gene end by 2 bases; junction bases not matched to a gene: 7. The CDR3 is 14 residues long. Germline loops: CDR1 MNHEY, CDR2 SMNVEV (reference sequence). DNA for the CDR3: TGTGCCAGCAGCTTGGCGCAGGGGGCCTACGAGCAGTACTTC. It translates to CASSLAQGAYEQYF.

This CDR3 reads CASSHRKVSNTEAFF. The CDR3 DNA reads as TGTGCCAGCAGTCACAGGAAGGTTTCGAACACTGAAGCTTTCTTT. This chain joins TRBV6-5 and TRBJ1-1; possible D gene TRBD1, 5 bases. Germline V gives CDR1 MNHEY, CDR2 SVGAGI. V lost 5 bases, J lost 1 base, and 14 bases lay in between. The length of the CDR3 is 15 residues.

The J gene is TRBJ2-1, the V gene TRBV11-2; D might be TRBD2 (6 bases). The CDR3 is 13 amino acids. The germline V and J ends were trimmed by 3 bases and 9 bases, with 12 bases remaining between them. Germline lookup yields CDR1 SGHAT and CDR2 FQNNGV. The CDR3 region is CASSLDHGGEQFF. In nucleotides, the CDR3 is TGTGCCAGCAGCTTGGATCACGGGGGTGAGCAGTTCTTC.

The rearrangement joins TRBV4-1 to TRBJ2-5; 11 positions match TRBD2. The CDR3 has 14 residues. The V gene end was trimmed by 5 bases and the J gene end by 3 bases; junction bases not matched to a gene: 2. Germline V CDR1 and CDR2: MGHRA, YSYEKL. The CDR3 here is CASSKGLAEETQYF. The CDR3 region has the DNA TGCGCCAGCAGCAAGGGACTAGCGGAAGAGACCCAGTACTTC.

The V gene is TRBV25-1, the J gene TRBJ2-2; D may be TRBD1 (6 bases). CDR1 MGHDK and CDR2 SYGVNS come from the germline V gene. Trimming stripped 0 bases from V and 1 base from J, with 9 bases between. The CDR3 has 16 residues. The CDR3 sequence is CASSEYRTENTGELFF. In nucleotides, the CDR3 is TGTGCCAGCAGTGAATATAGGACAGAGAACACCGGGGAGCTGTTTTTT. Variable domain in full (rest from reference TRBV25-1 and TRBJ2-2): EADIYQTPRYLVIGTGKKITLECSQTMGHDKMYWYQQDPGMELHLIHYSYGVNSTEKGDLSSESTVSRIRTEHFPLTLESARPSHTSQYLCASSEYRTENTGELFFGEGSRLTVL.

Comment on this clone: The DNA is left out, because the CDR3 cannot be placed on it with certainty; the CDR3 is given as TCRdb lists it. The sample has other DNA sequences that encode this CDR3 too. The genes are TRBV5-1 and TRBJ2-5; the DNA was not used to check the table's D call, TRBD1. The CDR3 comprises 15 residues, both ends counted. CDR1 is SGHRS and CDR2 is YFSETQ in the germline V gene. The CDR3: CASSSSGHNQETQYF.

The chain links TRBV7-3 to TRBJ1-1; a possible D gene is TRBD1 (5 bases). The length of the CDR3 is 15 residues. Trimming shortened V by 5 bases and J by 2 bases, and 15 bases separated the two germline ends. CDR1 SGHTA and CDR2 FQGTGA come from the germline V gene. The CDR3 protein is CASSPSGGINTEAFF. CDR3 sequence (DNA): TGTGCCAGCAGCCCTAGCGGGGGGATTAACACTGAAGCTTTCTTT.

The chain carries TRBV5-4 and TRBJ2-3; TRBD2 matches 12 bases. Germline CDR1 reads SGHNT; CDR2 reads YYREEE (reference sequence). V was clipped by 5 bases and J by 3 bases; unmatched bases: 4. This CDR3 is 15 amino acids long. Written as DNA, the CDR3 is TGTGCCAGCAGAACTGGACTAGCGGGAACAGATACGCAGTATTTT. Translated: CASRTGLAGTDTQYF.

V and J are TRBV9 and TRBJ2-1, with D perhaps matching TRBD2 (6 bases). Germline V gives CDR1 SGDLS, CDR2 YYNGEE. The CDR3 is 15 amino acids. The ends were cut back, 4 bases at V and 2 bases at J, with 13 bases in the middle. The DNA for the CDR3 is TGTGCCAGCAGCCCCCAACTAGCACCCTACAATGAGCAGTTCTTC. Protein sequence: CASSPQLAPYNEQFF.

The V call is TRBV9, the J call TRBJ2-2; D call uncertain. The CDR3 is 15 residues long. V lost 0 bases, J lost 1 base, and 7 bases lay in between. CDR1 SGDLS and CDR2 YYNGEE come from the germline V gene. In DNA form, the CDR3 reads TGTGCCAGCAGCGTAGGTCCAGTGAACACCGGGGAGCTGTTTTTT. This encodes CASSVGPVNTGELFF.

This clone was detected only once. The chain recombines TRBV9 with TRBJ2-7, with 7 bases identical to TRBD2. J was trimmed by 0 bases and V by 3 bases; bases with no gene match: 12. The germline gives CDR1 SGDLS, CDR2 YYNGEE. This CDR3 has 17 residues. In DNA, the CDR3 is TGTGCCAGCAGCGAGGGGCTTGCGGGAGCAAGCTCCTACGAGCAGTACTTC. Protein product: CASSEGLAGASSYEQYF. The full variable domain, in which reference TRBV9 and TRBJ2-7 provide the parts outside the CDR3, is DSGVTQTPKHLITATGQRVTLRCSPRSGDLSVYWYQQSLDQGLQFLIQYYNGEERAKGNILERFSAQQFPDLHSELNLSSLELGDSALYFCASSEGLAGASSYEQYFGPGTRLTVT.

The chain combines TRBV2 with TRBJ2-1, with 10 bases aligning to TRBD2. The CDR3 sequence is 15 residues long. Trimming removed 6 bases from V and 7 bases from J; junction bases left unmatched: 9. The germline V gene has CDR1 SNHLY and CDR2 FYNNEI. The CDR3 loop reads CASRLAGVGKNEQFF. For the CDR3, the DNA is TGTGCCAGCAGGCTAGCGGGAGTAGGTAAGAATGAGCAGTTCTTC.